A selection of T cell receptor beta chains follows, all from one sample in a study of cytotoxic CD8 clonotypes in ibrutinib-treated CLL. Here immunoSEQ multiplex PCR was the method, and the copy in TCRdb shows in-frame clones only, minus some. The sample yields 110,000 to 150,000 clones, roughly 83% seen once. Sequencing used PBMCs, obtained after 12 months of ibrutinib treatment. Receptors were obtained from a human donor with chronic lymphocytic leukemia. CDR3s include the opening cysteine and the closing phenylalanine or tryptophan. Each record gives: V gene, D gene, clone size, J gene, CDR3 protein, CDR3 DNA. The D gene is left open where the match is weak. A row's size may be missing; if present it is once, few, many or a size class.

v_gene: TRBV4-3; d_gene: -; abundance: -; j_gene: TRBJ2-2; CDR3aa: CASSQVLVGELFF; CDR3nt: TGCGCCAGCAGCCAAGTCTTAGTCGGGGAGCTGTTTTTT
v_gene: TRBV5-1; d_gene: TRBD1; abundance: once; j_gene: TRBJ2-5; CDR3aa: CASSSQTGSRETQYF; CDR3nt: TGCGCCAGCAGCTCGCAGACAGGGAGCCGAGAGACCCAGTACTTC
v_gene: TRBV21-1; d_gene: -; abundance: -; j_gene: TRBJ1-2; CDR3aa: CASSSWTETDYGYTF; CDR3nt: TGTGCCAGCAGCTCCTGGACAGAAACCGACTATGGCTACACCTTC
v_gene: TRBV5-4; d_gene: TRBD2; abundance: -; j_gene: TRBJ2-2; CDR3aa: CASSSLAGGHTGELFF; CDR3nt: TGTGCCAGCAGCTCCTTAGCGGGAGGGCACACCGGGGAGCTGTTTTTT
v_gene: TRBV18; d_gene: TRBD2; abundance: -; j_gene: TRBJ2-3; CDR3aa: CATTGLGLPTDTQYF; CDR3nt: TGTGCCACCACGGGGCTGGGACTACCCACAGATACGCAGTATTTT
v_gene: TRBV13; d_gene: TRBD2; abundance: -; j_gene: TRBJ2-7; CDR3aa: CASSPSRAGGGEQYF; CDR3nt: TGTGCCAGCAGCCCGAGCAGGGCGGGAGGAGGCGAGCAGTACTTC
v_gene: TRBV7-2; d_gene: TRBD2; abundance: -; j_gene: TRBJ2-1; CDR3aa: CASSRTSSSSYNEQFF; CDR3nt: TGTGCCAGCAGCCGGACTAGCAGTAGCTCCTACAATGAGCAGTTCTTC
v_gene: TRBV4-2; d_gene: -; abundance: -; j_gene: TRBJ1-1; CDR3aa: CASRHPARTEAFF; CDR3nt: TGTGCCAGCAGACATCCAGCCCGGACTGAAGCTTTCTTT
v_gene: TRBV6-4; d_gene: -; abundance: -; j_gene: TRBJ1-2; CDR3aa: CASRPTQFANYGYTF; CDR3nt: TGTGCCAGCAGACCCACACAATTCGCTAACTATGGCTACACCTTC
v_gene: TRBV6-5; d_gene: TRBD1; abundance: -; j_gene: TRBJ2-7; CDR3aa: CASSFGQGTIYEQYF; CDR3nt: TGTGCCAGCAGTTTTGGACAGGGCACTATCTACGAGCAGTACTTC
v_gene: TRBV20-1; d_gene: TRBD1; abundance: -; j_gene: TRBJ2-3; CDR3aa: CSAREGTEQLF; CDR3nt: TGCAGTGCTAGAGAAGGGACAGAGCAGCTTTTT
v_gene: TRBV6-1; d_gene: -; abundance: few; j_gene: TRBJ1-2; CDR3aa: CASSPSYGYTF; CDR3nt: TGTGCCAGCAGTCCGAGCTATGGCTACACCTTC
v_gene: TRBV5-6; d_gene: TRBD1; abundance: -; j_gene: TRBJ1-2; CDR3aa: CASSPGGQDYGYTF; CDR3nt: TGTGCCAGCAGTCCTGGGGGACAGGACTATGGCTACACCTTC
v_gene: TRBV20-1; d_gene: -; abundance: -; j_gene: TRBJ1-1; CDR3aa: CSAQLNTEAFF; CDR3nt: TGCAGTGCTCAACTGAACACTGAAGCTTTCTTT
v_gene: TRBV19; d_gene: -; abundance: -; j_gene: TRBJ1-1; CDR3aa: CASSIYPRTRAEDTEAFF; CDR3nt: TGTGCCAGTAGTATATATCCGAGGACACGCGCGGAGGACACTGAAGCTTTCTTT
v_gene: TRBV6-5; d_gene: TRBD1; abundance: few; j_gene: TRBJ1-5; CDR3aa: CASSRKGQGGQPQHF; CDR3nt: TGTGCCAGCAGTCGAAAAGGACAGGGAGGTCAGCCCCAGCATTTT
v_gene: TRBV19; d_gene: TRBD1; abundance: once; j_gene: TRBJ1-5; CDR3aa: CASSIMGQGEGQPQHF; CDR3nt: TGTGCCAGTAGTATAATGGGACAGGGGGAGGGCCAGCCCCAGCATTTT
v_gene: TRBV30; d_gene: -; abundance: -; j_gene: TRBJ2-3; CDR3aa: CAWSYSRVGTDTQYF; CDR3nt: TGTGCCTGGAGTTACTCCAGGGTGGGGACAGATACGCAGTATTTT
v_gene: TRBV4-1; d_gene: -; abundance: few; j_gene: TRBJ1-2; CDR3aa: CASSQTRGSNYGYTF; CDR3nt: TGCGCCAGCAGCCAGACGAGGGGAAGTAACTATGGCTACACCTTC
v_gene: TRBV4-3; d_gene: -; abundance: -; j_gene: TRBJ2-6; CDR3aa: CASSQFSGANVLTF; CDR3nt: TGCGCCAGCAGCCAATTTTCTGGGGCCAACGTCCTGACTTTC
v_gene: TRBV15; d_gene: TRBD2; abundance: few; j_gene: TRBJ2-1; CDR3aa: CATSRDSPGGPNEQFF; CDR3nt: TGTGCCACCAGCAGAGATTCTCCGGGAGGGCCGAATGAGCAGTTCTTC
v_gene: TRBV19; d_gene: TRBD1; abundance: -; j_gene: TRBJ2-1; CDR3aa: CASSIFRTGPYNEQFF; CDR3nt: TGTGCCAGTAGTATCTTTCGGACAGGACCTTACAATGAGCAGTTCTTC
v_gene: TRBV29-1; d_gene: -; abundance: -; j_gene: TRBJ1-1; CDR3aa: CSVVTNTEAFF; CDR3nt: TGCAGCGTTGTAACGAACACTGAAGCTTTCTTT
v_gene: TRBV23-1; d_gene: -; abundance: few; j_gene: TRBJ1-2; CDR3aa: CASPGDYGYTF; CDR3nt: TGCGCCAGCCCAGGGGACTATGGCTACACCTTC
v_gene: TRBV7-2; d_gene: TRBD2; abundance: -; j_gene: TRBJ2-1; CDR3aa: CASSLTSGSKGEQFF; CDR3nt: TGTGCCAGCAGCTTAACTAGCGGGAGTAAAGGTGAGCAGTTCTTC
v_gene: TRBV11-2; d_gene: -; abundance: few; j_gene: TRBJ1-2; CDR3aa: CASSPLPNYGYTF; CDR3nt: TGTGCCAGCAGCCCCTTACCTAACTATGGCTACACCTTC
v_gene: TRBV7-9; d_gene: -; abundance: -; j_gene: TRBJ1-4; CDR3aa: CASSLEGSGTNEKLFF; CDR3nt: TGTGCCAGCAGCTTAGAAGGGTCCGGAACTAATGAAAAACTGTTTTTT
v_gene: TRBV14; d_gene: -; abundance: once; j_gene: TRBJ2-1; CDR3aa: CASSQGRQNNEQFF; CDR3nt: TGTGCCAGCAGCCAGGGCAGGCAAAACAATGAGCAGTTCTTC
v_gene: TRBV13; d_gene: TRBD2; abundance: few; j_gene: TRBJ2-1; CDR3aa: CASSLWVAGHNEQFF; CDR3nt: TGTGCCAGCAGCTTATGGGTAGCGGGGCACAATGAGCAGTTCTTC
v_gene: TRBV29-1; d_gene: -; abundance: -; j_gene: TRBJ2-1; CDR3aa: CSVEIGGIQFF; CDR3nt: TGCAGCGTTGAAATAGGGGGGATACAGTTCTTC
v_gene: TRBV30; d_gene: TRBD2; abundance: -; j_gene: TRBJ2-2; CDR3aa: CAWNPALPGGTGELFF; CDR3nt: TGTGCCTGGAATCCTGCCCTACCGGGAGGTACCGGGGAGCTGTTTTTT
v_gene: TRBV28; d_gene: -; abundance: once; j_gene: TRBJ2-6; CDR3aa: CASSFLGNSGANVLTF; CDR3nt: TGTGCCAGCAGTTTTCTGGGGAACTCTGGGGCCAACGTCCTGACTTTC
v_gene: TRBV7-2; d_gene: TRBD2; abundance: -; j_gene: TRBJ2-7; CDR3aa: CASSETSGITYEQYF; CDR3nt: TGTGCCAGCAGCGAGACTAGCGGGATAACCTACGAGCAGTACTTC
v_gene: TRBV5-1; d_gene: TRBD1; abundance: -; j_gene: TRBJ2-1; CDR3aa: CASSLTLDRSMNEQFF; CDR3nt: TGCGCCAGCAGCCTGACACTGGACAGGTCTATGAATGAGCAGTTCTTC
v_gene: TRBV6-5; d_gene: TRBD1; abundance: few; j_gene: TRBJ1-4; CDR3aa: CASSAQGVVGKLFF; CDR3nt: TGTGCCAGCAGCGCACAGGGGGTGGTCGGAAAACTGTTTTTT
v_gene: TRBV28; d_gene: -; abundance: -; j_gene: TRBJ2-7; CDR3aa: CASSFALGAYEQYF; CDR3nt: TGTGCCAGCAGTTTCGCGCTAGGTGCCTACGAGCAGTACTTC
v_gene: TRBV7-2; d_gene: TRBD1; abundance: -; j_gene: TRBJ1-2; CDR3aa: CASSSGQSQYGYTF; CDR3nt: TGTGCCAGCAGCTCGGGACAGTCTCAATATGGCTACACCTTC
v_gene: TRBV18; d_gene: -; abundance: -; j_gene: TRBJ2-3; CDR3aa: CASSPPSTDTQYF; CDR3nt: TGTGCCAGCTCACCACCAAGCACAGATACGCAGTATTTT
v_gene: TRBV28; d_gene: -; abundance: -; j_gene: TRBJ2-7; CDR3aa: CASSIPLERVGSYEQYF; CDR3nt: TGTGCCAGCAGTATTCCCCTTGAGAGAGTAGGCTCCTACGAGCAGTACTTC
v_gene: TRBV11-2; d_gene: TRBD2; abundance: few; j_gene: TRBJ2-1; CDR3aa: CASSLGPKRERFF; CDR3nt: TGTGCCAGCAGCTTAGGACCCAAGCGGGAACGGTTCTTC
v_gene: TRBV30; d_gene: -; abundance: -; j_gene: TRBJ1-4; CDR3aa: CAWSLRWGEGEKLFF; CDR3nt: TGTGCCTGGAGTCTTCGATGGGGGGAGGGGGAAAAACTGTTTTTT